This T cell receptor beta chain was retrieved from a study of tumor and adjacent non-tumor tissue in lung cancer. No cell sorting was done before RNA was extracted from the tissue. Between August and November 2014, newly diagnosed, chemotherapy-naive lung cancer patients underwent thoracic surgery in China. Germline V lookup: CDR1 SGHVS, CDR2 FQNEAQ. This CDR3 is 15 amino acids long. The V end lost 2 bases, the J end lost 1 base, and 12 bases lay between the germline ends. TCRbeta libraries were built with three rounds of nested PCR, modified from ARM-PCR. TCRdb used MiXCR to reprocess the multiplex PCR reads, holding one entry per CDR3 protein. The table includes 70,000 or so distinct CDR3 sequences, 55% to 75% detected once. This clonotype was seen repeatedly, ten times or more.

The chain joins TRBV7-8 to TRBJ2-7; maybe TRBD1 (6 bases). The source material was lung tumor tissue. The source of this sequence is a man between 45 and 60 years old with non-small cell lung cancer. The CDR3 DNA follows: TGTGCCAGCAGCTTAAGCTGGGACAATTCCTACGAGCAGTACTTC. It specifies CASSLSWDNSYEQYF.